A single sample gave rise to the 9 T cell receptor beta chains below, sequenced in a study of high-grade serous ovarian cancer treatment subgroups. The tumor samples were collected prior to definitive surgery or chemotherapy. Assay: immunoSEQ multiplex PCR; the TCRdb copy retains only in-frame clones and omits some. This sample carries some 20,000 clones, about 75% of them seen once, and the ten largest clones take almost 6.5%. The sample was tumor tissue. Every receptor here comes from a human donor with high-grade serous ovarian cancer.

The rearrangement uses TRBV19 and TRBJ1-4; the D gene is possibly TRBD1 (5 bases). This CDR3 is built from 13 residues. Germline V CDR1 and CDR2: LNHDA, SQIVND (reference sequence). V lost 3 bases to trimming and J lost 10 bases, with 12 bases between them. CDR3 bases: TGTGCCAGTAGTATGCCCCAGGGTGGAAAACTGTTTTTT. Translating it yields CASSMPQGGKLFF.

This chain joins TRBV6-5 and TRBJ1-1, with D uncertain. Germline V gene sequence: CDR1 MNHEY, CDR2 SVGAGI. The CDR3 is 15 amino acids. V was cut by 0 bases and J by 3 bases, with 11 bases left in between. CDR3 DNA sequence: TGTGCCAGCAGTTACTCGAAGGATGGGGACACTGAAGCTTTCTTT. It specifies CASSYSKDGDTEAFF.

The chain links TRBV7-8 to TRBJ2-5; TRBD2 agrees at 10 bases. Trimming removed 4 bases from V and 3 bases from J; junction bases left unmatched: 5. The CDR3 is 15 residues long. Per the germline V gene, CDR1 is SGHVS and CDR2 is FQNEAQ. For the CDR3, the DNA is TGTGCCAGCAGCTCCGAGGGACTAGCGAAAGAGACCCAGTACTTC. Its protein is CASSSEGLAKETQYF.

V is TRBV19 and J is TRBJ1-5; no firm D call. V lost 1 base and J 2 bases, leaving 9 bases between the germline ends. The germline gives CDR1 LNHDA, CDR2 SQIVND (reference sequence). The CDR3 is made up of 15 amino acids. The CDR3 DNA reads as TGTGCCAGTAGTATAGTCACCCGGGGCAATCAGCCCCAGCATTTT. This translates into CASSIVTRGNQPQHF.

The V call is TRBV29-1, the J call TRBJ2-2; D unresolved. Germline V gives CDR1 SQVTM, CDR2 ANQGSEA. The CDR3 runs 14 residues. V lost 5 bases to trimming and J lost 1 base, with 11 bases between them. The CDR3, as DNA: TGCAGCGTTCGTGGGTTTCAGAACACCGGGGAGCTGTTTTTT. Protein product: CSVRGFQNTGELFF.

This chain joins TRBV7-2 and TRBJ2-7; 7 bases match TRBD1. The junction had 5 bases not matched to a gene; V was cut back by 0 bases and J by 3 bases. Germline values: CDR1 SGHTA, CDR2 FQGNSA. The CDR3 runs 15 residues. For the CDR3, the DNA is TGTGCCAGCAGCTTAGCGCCTCGGGACAGCTACGAGCAGTACTTC. Encoded protein: CASSLAPRDSYEQYF.

CDR3 in DNA: TGTGCCAGCAGTACAGGACAGATCAATCAGCCCCAGCATTTT. This sequence encodes CASSTGQINQPQHF. This chain uses TRBV6-5 with TRBJ1-5; TRBD1 might be the D (6 bases). CDR3 length: 14 residues. V lost 5 bases and J 3 bases, leaving 11 bases between the germline ends. Germline V gene lookup returns CDR1 MNHEY and CDR2 SVGAGI.

J is TRBJ2-7 and V is TRBV11-3; D call uncertain. Trimming shortened V by 1 base and J by 0 bases, and 7 bases separated the two germline ends. The CDR3 length is 14 residues. Germline lookup yields CDR1 SGHNT and CDR2 YENEEA. The CDR3 spells CASSLVVSSYEQYF. The CDR3, as DNA: TGTGCCAGCAGCTTAGTCGTCAGCTCCTACGAGCAGTACTTC. Variable domain in full (rest from reference TRBV11-3 and TRBJ2-7): EAGVVQSPRYKIIEKKQPVAFWCNPISGHNTLYWYLQNLGQGPELLIRYENEEAVDDSQLPKDRFSAERLKGVDSTLKIQPAELGDSAVYLCASSLVVSSYEQYFGPGTRLTVT.

This clone has just one count. The CDR3 sequence is CASSRDSPSPYYEQYF. The DNA for the CDR3 is TGTGCCAGCTCCCGGGACTCCCCTAGCCCATACTACGAGCAGTACTTC. The chain couples TRBV18 to TRBJ2-7; D perhaps matches TRBD2 (6 bases). The length of the CDR3 is 16 residues. From germline, CDR1 is KGHSH and CDR2 LQKENI. V lost 6 bases and J lost 3, with 21 bases in between. The full variable domain, rest sourced from reference TRBV18 and TRBJ2-7, is NAGVMQNPRHLVRRRGQEARLRCSPMKGHSHVYWYRQLPEEGLKFMVYLQKENIIDESGMPKERFSAEFPKEGPSILRIQQVVRGDSAAYFCASSRDSPSPYYEQYFGPGTRLTVT.